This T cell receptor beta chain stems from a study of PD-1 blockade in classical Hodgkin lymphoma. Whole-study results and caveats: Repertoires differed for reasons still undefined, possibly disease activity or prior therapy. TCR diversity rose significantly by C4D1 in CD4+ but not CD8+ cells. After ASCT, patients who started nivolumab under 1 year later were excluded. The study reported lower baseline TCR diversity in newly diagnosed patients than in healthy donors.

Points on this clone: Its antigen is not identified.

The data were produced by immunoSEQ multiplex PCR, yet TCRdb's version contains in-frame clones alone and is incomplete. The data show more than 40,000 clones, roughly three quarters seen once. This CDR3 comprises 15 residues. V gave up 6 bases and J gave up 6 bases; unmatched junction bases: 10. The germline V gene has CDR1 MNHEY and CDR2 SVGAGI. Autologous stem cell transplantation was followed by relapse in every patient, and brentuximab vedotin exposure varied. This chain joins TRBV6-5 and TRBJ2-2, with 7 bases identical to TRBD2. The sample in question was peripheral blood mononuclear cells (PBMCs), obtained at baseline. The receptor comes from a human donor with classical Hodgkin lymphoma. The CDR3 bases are TGTGCCAGCAGAAAAACGGGAGGAGGTGCCGGGGAGCTGTTTTTT. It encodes CASRKTGGGAGELFF.